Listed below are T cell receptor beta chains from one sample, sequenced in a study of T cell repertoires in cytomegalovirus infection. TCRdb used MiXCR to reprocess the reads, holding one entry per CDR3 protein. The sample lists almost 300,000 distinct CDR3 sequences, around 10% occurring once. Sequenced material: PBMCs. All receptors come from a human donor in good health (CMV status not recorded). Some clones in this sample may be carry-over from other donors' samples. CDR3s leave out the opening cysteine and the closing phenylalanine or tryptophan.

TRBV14 ASSAKVRREHEQY
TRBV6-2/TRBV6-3 ASSRYEPQETQY
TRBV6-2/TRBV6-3 ASSNRDLGTEAF
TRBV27 ASSSPSGISYNEQF
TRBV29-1 SAGRGSSTDTQY
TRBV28 ASIHRVTGELF
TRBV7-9 ASIDDRASEKLF
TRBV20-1 SARGSNEQF
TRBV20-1 SVPIRQREHNEQF
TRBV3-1 ASSFGFKEQF
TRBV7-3 ASSLGGSHQETQY
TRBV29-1 SVGDNHYGYT
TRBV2 ASSLGLAGANEQF
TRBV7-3 ASSLGVGETQY
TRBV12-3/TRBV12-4 ASSLGAGGYT
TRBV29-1 SVRWGTTEAF
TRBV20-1 SASDSRNEKLF
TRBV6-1 ASSPGTGDKDTQY
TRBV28 ASGTPSGNTIY
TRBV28 ASRGASSRNIQY
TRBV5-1 ASRPGGSPPGANVLT
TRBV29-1 SVEQDNQETQY
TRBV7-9 ASSRVYGSHTEAF
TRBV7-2 ASNPETGDNGYT
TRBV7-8 ASSADIGRLH
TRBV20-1 SAILGGQETQY
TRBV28 ASSPPDNHMIAF
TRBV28 ASSLWSSGGAEIEQF
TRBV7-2 ASSEKSSNQPQH
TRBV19 ASRTRQGSNQPQH
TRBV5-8 ASSSGTSESNEQF
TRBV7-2 ASSLQPGQGWRQPQH
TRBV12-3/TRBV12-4 ASSLNAGGRNTIY
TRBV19 ASSIPPDGNQPQH
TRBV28 ASKIGHPDTEAF
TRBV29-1 SVITGTRETQY
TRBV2 ASSEGLGAQY
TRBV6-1 ASSLTGGYTEAF
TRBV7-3 ASSLTHPYNEQF
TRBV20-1 SAGGSGGETQY
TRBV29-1 SVEDVAEYGYT
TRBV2 ASRVSYNEQF
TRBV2 ASSGLAWQETQY
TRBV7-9 ASSFPPDRGTGELF
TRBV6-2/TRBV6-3 ASSSGETQY
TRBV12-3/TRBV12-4 ASSIETGRTEAF
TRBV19 ASSALLGWSNYNEQF
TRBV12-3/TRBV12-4 ASSPGPGQGWNQPQH
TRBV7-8 ASSSGRVGTEAF
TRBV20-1 SARGTGELF
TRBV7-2 ASSLSRGTEAF
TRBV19 ASSIGGTTEAF